This TCR beta chain was observed in a study of blood T cell repertoires in COVID-19. The overall study: The cDNA or gDNA used as material had been derived from T cells, B-cell-depleted T cells, or PBMCs.

Germline CDR1 MDHEN, CDR2 SYDVKM. Deletions cut 5 bases from V and 5 bases from J, with 16 bases between. This CDR3 spans 16 amino acids. Authors' analysis steps: Amplification of reference gene primers was used by the study to estimate nucleated cell counts. Libraries were prepared by immunoSEQ multiplex PCR; TCRdb keeps only in-frame clonotypes and omits some of them. V and J calls and clone size are copied from that table; D and trimming were computed from the DNA. The sample holds about 150,000 clones, approximately 80% seen once. Sequencing was done on a sample of peripheral blood. The receptor was derived from a man aged 60-69 years with acute or convalescent COVID-19. V gene TRBV28 combines with J gene TRBJ2-6; D uncertain. This chain's CDR3 is CASSKPSVPRANVLTF. CDR3 bases: TGTGCCAGCAGTAAACCATCGGTTCCCCGGGCCAACGTCCTGACTTTC. The whole variable domain, remainder taken from reference TRBV28 and TRBJ2-6, is DVKVTQSSRYLVKRTGEKVFLECVQDMDHENMFWYRQDPGLGLRLIYFSYDVKMKEKGDIPEGYSVSREKKERFSLILESASTNQTSMYLCASSKPSVPRANVLTFGAGSRLTVL.